A selection of T cell receptor beta chains follows, all from one sample in a study of blood T cell repertoires in COVID-19. Sequencing used immunoSEQ multiplex PCR; TCRdb keeps in-frame clones, though not all of them. This table holds about 87,000 clones, more than 70% found once. Sequenced sample: peripheral blood. All receptors come from a human donor with acute or convalescent COVID-19. The donor label of this sample is uncertain. Each CDR3 is given with its conserved first and last residue. A D gene is named only where the DNA matches it firmly. Size values are once, few and many counts, or a class for expanded clones, and some rows have none.

CASSLQTGTYQETQYF	TGTGCCAGCAGCTTACAGACAGGGACGTACCAAGAGACCCAGTACTTC	TRBV11-2	-	TRBJ2-5	TRBD1
CASSYSRLARGTQYF	TGTGCCAGCAGTTACTCTCGACTAGCCCGGGGGACCCAGTACTTC	TRBV6-5	-	TRBJ2-5	TRBD2
CASTEGQGQGYGYTF	TGCGCCAGCACCGAGGGACAGGGCCAAGGATATGGCTACACCTTC	TRBV10-1	-	TRBJ1-2	TRBD1
CASSLERQLVYEQYF	TGTGCCAGCAGCTTAGAGCGGCAATTGGTCTACGAGCAGTACTTC	TRBV11-2	once	TRBJ2-7	-
CASSQDPKDTQYF	TGTGCCAGCAGCCAAGACCCTAAAGATACGCAGTATTTT	TRBV3-1/TRBV3-2	-	TRBJ2-3	-
CASSVDPRAPNEKLFF	TGTGCCAGCAGCGTAGATCCCAGGGCACCTAATGAAAAACTGTTTTTT	TRBV9	-	TRBJ1-4	-
CASRSPTPTNEKLFF	TGTGCCAGCAGATCTCCGACACCAACTAATGAAAAACTGTTTTTT	TRBV28	-	TRBJ1-4	-
CASSMNRGTDTQYF	TGTGCCAGCAGCATGAACAGGGGCACAGATACGCAGTATTTT	TRBV7-6	-	TRBJ2-3	-
CASSQDKGQGGYEQYF	TGTGCCAGCAGCCAAGATAAGGGCCAGGGAGGGTACGAGCAGTACTTC	TRBV3-1/TRBV3-2	-	TRBJ2-7	TRBD2
CASSLGDRGTGNTIYF	TGCGCCAGCAGCTTGGGAGACAGGGGAACTGGAAACACCATATATTTT	TRBV5-1	-	TRBJ1-3	TRBD1
CASSLFPGELFF	TGTGCCAGCAGCCTATTTCCCGGGGAGCTGTTTTTT	TRBV6-2/TRBV6-3	once	TRBJ2-2	-
CASRQGEDQPQHF	TGTGCCAGCCGCCAGGGGGAGGATCAGCCCCAGCATTTT	TRBV18	-	TRBJ1-5	TRBD1
CASSLLGELGEKLFF	TGTGCCAGCAGCTTGCTAGGGGAATTAGGAGAAAAACTGTTTTTT	TRBV5-6	-	TRBJ1-4	-
CSVASGANTGELFF	TGCAGCGTAGCCAGCGGGGCGAACACCGGGGAGCTGTTTTTT	TRBV29-1	once	TRBJ2-2	TRBD2
CASSKRQGTEAFF	TGCGCCAGCAGCAAAAGACAGGGCACTGAAGCTTTCTTT	TRBV5-1	-	TRBJ1-1	TRBD1
CASSGQSSGNTIYF	TGTGCCAGCAGTGGACAGAGCTCTGGAAACACCATATATTTT	TRBV2	-	TRBJ1-3	-
CASSLEGGQPQHF	TGTGCCAGCAGCTTAGAGGGAGGTCAGCCCCAGCATTTT	TRBV7-2	-	TRBJ1-5	-
CASSSDRVVGEKLFF	TGTGCCAGCAGCTCCGACAGGGTAGTAGGCGAAAAACTGTTTTTT	TRBV7-9	-	TRBJ1-4	TRBD1
CSVASDSSYEQYF	TGCAGCGTTGCCTCGGACAGCTCCTACGAGCAGTACTTC	TRBV29-1	-	TRBJ2-7	-
CASSPTGGNTEAFF	TGTGCCAGCAGTCCGACAGGGGGCAACACTGAAGCTTTCTTT	TRBV6-5	-	TRBJ1-1	TRBD1
CASSRGTLDGSPLHF	TGTGCCAGCAGTCGCGGGACCTTGGATGGTTCACCCCTCCACTTT	TRBV2	-	TRBJ1-6	-
CASSGGANEKLFF	TGTGCCAGCAGCGGGGGGGCTAATGAAAAACTGTTTTTT	TRBV11-2	-	TRBJ1-4	-
CASSQDSGQARGYTF	TGCGCCAGCAGCCAAGATTCAGGACAGGCCCGAGGCTACACCTTC	TRBV4-1	-	TRBJ1-2	TRBD1
CASSYAGGLYEQYF	TGTGCCAGCAGTTACGCGGGGGGCCTCTACGAGCAGTACTTC	TRBV6-5	-	TRBJ2-7	TRBD2
CASSVAPGGGGYEQYF	TGTGCCAGCAGCGTAGCCCCTGGGGGAGGGGGCTACGAGCAGTACTTC	TRBV9	-	TRBJ2-7	-
CATSRGLAGSSYEQYF	TGTGCCACCAGCAGGGGACTAGCGGGGAGCTCCTACGAGCAGTACTTC	TRBV15	-	TRBJ2-7	TRBD2
CASSLVAVSYNEQFF	TGTGCCAGCAGCTTAGTAGCCGTCTCCTACAATGAGCAGTTCTTC	TRBV7-3	-	TRBJ2-1	-
CATSDFAQAKTDTQYF	TGTGCCACCAGTGATTTTGCCCAGGCGAAGACAGATACGCAGTATTTT	TRBV24-1	-	TRBJ2-3	-
CASRTGGTGANVLTF	TGTGCCAGTAGGACGGGAGGGACTGGGGCCAACGTCCTGACTTTC	TRBV19	-	TRBJ2-6	TRBD2
CASSPDQGAGQPQHF	TGTGCCAGCTCACCGGATCAGGGGGCAGGCCAGCCCCAGCATTTT	TRBV18	once	TRBJ1-5	TRBD1
CASRGERGYGYTF	TGTGCCAGCAGGGGAGAACGGGGCTATGGCTACACCTTC	TRBV2	-	TRBJ1-2	-
CAWSQGPTYEQYF	TGTGCCTGGAGTCAGGGTCCTACCTACGAGCAGTACTTC	TRBV30	-	TRBJ2-7	-
CASSLGGKDTEAFF	TGTGCCAGCAGCTTAGGAGGAAAGGACACTGAAGCTTTCTTT	TRBV7-2	-	TRBJ1-1	-
CASSEGGTLSSGANVLTF	TGTGCCAGCAGTGAAGGAGGGACACTGAGCTCTGGGGCCAACGTCCTGACTTTC	TRBV6-1	-	TRBJ2-6	-
CASSQVRGQGDTGELFF	TGCGCCAGCAGCCAAGTCCGCGGACAGGGAGACACCGGGGAGCTGTTTTTT	TRBV4-3	-	TRBJ2-2	TRBD1
CASSLSGNEQYF	TGTGCCAGCAGCTTATCGGGGAACGAGCAGTACTTC	TRBV7-9	-	TRBJ2-7	-
CASSSIRGEGTEAFF	TGCGCCAGCAGCTCAATCAGGGGTGAGGGCACTGAAGCTTTCTTT	TRBV5-1	-	TRBJ1-1	-
CASSLEQNYNSPLHF	TGCGCCAGCAGCTTGGAACAGAACTATAATTCACCCCTCCACTTT	TRBV5-1	-	TRBJ1-6	-
CASTLAGGPNTGELFF	TGTGCCAGCACCCTAGCGGGGGGGCCGAACACCGGGGAGCTGTTTTTT	TRBV3-1/TRBV3-2	-	TRBJ2-2	TRBD2
CAILLAGGPDTQYF	TGTGCCATCCTCCTAGCGGGGGGCCCAGATACGCAGTATTTT	TRBV10-3	-	TRBJ2-3	TRBD2
CASRIDRTSNYGYTF	TGTGCCAGTAGAATCGACAGGACTTCTAACTATGGCTACACCTTC	TRBV19	-	TRBJ1-2	-
CASSPGGGPLYEQYF	TGTGCCAGCAGCCCTGGTGGGGGCCCACTATACGAGCAGTACTTC	TRBV7-3	-	TRBJ2-7	-
CASTRGQGDTGELFF	TGTGCCAGCACCAGGGGACAGGGGGACACCGGGGAGCTGTTTTTT	TRBV6-5	-	TRBJ2-2	TRBD1
CASSLFVSSGTRETQYF	TGCGCCAGCAGCTTGTTCGTGTCTAGCGGGACCCGGGAGACCCAGTACTTC	TRBV5-1	once	TRBJ2-5	TRBD2
CASSLRISGELFF	TGTGCCAGCAGCCTGAGGATCTCCGGGGAGCTGTTTTTT	TRBV14	-	TRBJ2-2	-
CASSRTGGRSSTDTQYF	TGCGCCAGCAGCCGAACCGGGGGTCGGTCCTCCACAGATACGCAGTATTTT	TRBV4-3	few	TRBJ2-3	-
CASSTGTGTNSPLHF	TGCGCCAGCAGTACCGGGACAGGGACTAATTCACCCCTCCACTTT	TRBV5-1	-	TRBJ1-6	TRBD1
CASSLPGPSNYGYTF	TGCGCCAGCAGCTTGCCAGGGCCCTCTAACTATGGCTACACCTTC	TRBV5-1	few	TRBJ1-2	-
CASSYSGLAGGEQFF	TGTGCCAGCAGTTACTCTGGACTAGCGGGTGGTGAGCAGTTCTTC	TRBV6-5	-	TRBJ2-1	TRBD2
CASSVGGGAGWTEAFF	TGTGCCAGCAGCGTAGGGGGGGGCGCTGGGTGGACTGAAGCTTTCTTT	TRBV9	-	TRBJ1-1	-
CASSVGGFGGELFF	TGTGCCAGCAGTGTCGGAGGGTTCGGCGGGGAGCTGTTTTTT	TRBV2	-	TRBJ2-2	-
CASSPRLAGDEQFF	TGTGCCAGCAGCCCGAGACTAGCGGGGGATGAGCAGTTCTTC	TRBV7-3	-	TRBJ2-1	TRBD2
CAISEFGTPYNEQFF	TGTGCCATCAGTGAGTTCGGGACACCCTACAATGAGCAGTTCTTC	TRBV10-3	-	TRBJ2-1	-
CSVAGLTGYGTDTQYF	TGCAGCGTCGCCGGACTCACAGGGTACGGCACAGATACGCAGTATTTT	TRBV29-1	-	TRBJ2-3	-
CASSEQGDGTDTQYF	TGTGCCAGCAGTGAACAGGGTGATGGAACAGATACGCAGTATTTT	TRBV2	-	TRBJ2-3	-
CASRQTGGNEQFF	TGTGCCAGCAGGCAAACAGGGGGAAATGAGCAGTTCTTC	TRBV27	once	TRBJ2-1	TRBD1
CASSQGFSTDTQYF	TGCGCCAGCAGCCAGGGATTCTCCACAGATACGCAGTATTTT	TRBV5-1	-	TRBJ2-3	-